Listed below are T cell receptor beta chains from one sample, sequenced in a study of CD8 T cells in ankylosing spondylitis. In TCRdb, the 5' RACE reads were re-called with MiXCR into one record per CDR3 protein. The top ten hold approximately 15% of the sample, which has roughly 170,000 distinct CDR3 sequences, just over 9.5% seen once. Source material: blood, either unsorted or a sorted T cell fraction (not recorded which). The source is a female donor with ankylosing spondylitis or in good health (not recorded which). Both conserved end residues are part of each CDR3. Each record gives: J gene, clone size, CDR3 length, D gene, V gene, CDR3 protein, CDR3 DNA. D genes are given only for firm matches. Not all rows give a size; the values are once, few, many and, for expanded clones, a class.

J: TRBJ1-2
size: few
length: 13
D: .
V: TRBV19
CDR3: CASSTGTINGYTF
DNA: TGTGCCAGTAGTACCGGGACAATTAATGGCTACACCTTC

J: TRBJ2-1
size: few
length: 14
D: TRBD2
V: TRBV27
CDR3: CASSMGGTNNEQFF
DNA: TGTGCCAGCTCCATGGGAGGGACCAACAATGAGCAGTTCTTC

J: TRBJ2-1
size: many
length: 15
D: TRBD2
V: TRBV12-3/TRBV12-4
CDR3: CASSYPGTSGGEQFF
DNA: TGTGCCAGCAGTTACCCCGGGACTAGCGGGGGTGAGCAGTTCTTC

J: TRBJ2-1
size: many
length: 15
D: .
V: TRBV3-1
CDR3: CASSQVGRLSNEQFF
DNA: TGTGCCAGCAGCCAAGTCGGTCGCCTATCCAATGAGCAGTTCTTC

J: TRBJ1-2
size: many
length: 11
D: .
V: TRBV24-1
CDR3: CATSSLEGYTF
DNA: TGTGCCACCAGTTCCCTGGAGGGCTACACCTTC

J: TRBJ1-5
size: .
length: 14
D: .
V: TRBV7-6
CDR3: CASSFGDSNQPQHF
DNA: TGTGCCAGCAGCTTTGGAGATAGCAATCAGCCCCAGCATTTT

J: TRBJ2-1
size: .
length: 16
D: TRBD2
V: TRBV13
CDR3: CASSPQREGSYNEQFF
DNA: TGTGCCAGCAGCCCTCAGCGGGAGGGATCCTACAATGAGCAGTTCTTC

J: TRBJ2-7
size: .
length: 16
D: TRBD2
V: TRBV7-8
CDR3: CASSPKGLAGFYEQYF
DNA: TGTGCCAGCAGCCCCAAGGGACTAGCGGGCTTCTACGAGCAGTACTTC

J: TRBJ1-3
size: few
length: 13
D: .
V: TRBV29-1
CDR3: CSVEDRQGNTIYF
DNA: TGCAGCGTTGAAGATCGCCAGGGAAACACCATATATTTT

J: TRBJ2-2
size: .
length: 14
D: .
V: TRBV27
CDR3: CASGLKGRTGELFF
DNA: TGTGCCAGCGGACTAAAGGGGAGAACCGGGGAGCTGTTTTTT